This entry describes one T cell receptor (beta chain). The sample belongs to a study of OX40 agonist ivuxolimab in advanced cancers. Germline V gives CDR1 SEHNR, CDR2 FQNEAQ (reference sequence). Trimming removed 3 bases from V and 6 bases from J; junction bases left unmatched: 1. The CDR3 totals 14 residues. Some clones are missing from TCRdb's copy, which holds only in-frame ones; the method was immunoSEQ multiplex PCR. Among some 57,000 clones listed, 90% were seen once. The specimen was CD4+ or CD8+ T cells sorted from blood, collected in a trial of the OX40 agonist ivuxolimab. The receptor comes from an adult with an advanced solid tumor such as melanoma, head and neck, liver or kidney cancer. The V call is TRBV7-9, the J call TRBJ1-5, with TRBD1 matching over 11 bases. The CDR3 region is CASSLGQGVQPQHF. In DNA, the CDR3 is TGTGCCAGCAGCTTGGGACAGGGGGTTCAGCCCCAGCATTTT.